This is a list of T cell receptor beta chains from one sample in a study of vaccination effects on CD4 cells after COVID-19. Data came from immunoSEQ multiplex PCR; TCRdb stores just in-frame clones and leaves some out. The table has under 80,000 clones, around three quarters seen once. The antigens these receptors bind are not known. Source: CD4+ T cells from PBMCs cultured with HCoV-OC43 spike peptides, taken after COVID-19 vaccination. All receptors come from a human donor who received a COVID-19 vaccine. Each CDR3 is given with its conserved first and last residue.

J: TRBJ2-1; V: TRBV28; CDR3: CASSLGTSSYNEQFF
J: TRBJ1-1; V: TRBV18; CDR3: CASSPRGNTEAFF
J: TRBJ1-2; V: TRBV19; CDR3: CASRRRDADGYTF
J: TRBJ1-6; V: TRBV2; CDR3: CASSESGQGTSPLHF
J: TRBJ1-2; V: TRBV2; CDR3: CASGFDRGRIVGYTF
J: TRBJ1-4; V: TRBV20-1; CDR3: CSASKQGALEKLFF
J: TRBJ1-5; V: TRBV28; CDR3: CASTTGSGGNQPQHF
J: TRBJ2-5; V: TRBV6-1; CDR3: CASTSSRVVQETQYF
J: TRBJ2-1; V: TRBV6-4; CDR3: CASSDSHAGGHNEQFF
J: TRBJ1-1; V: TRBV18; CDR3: CASSPRTKTEAFF
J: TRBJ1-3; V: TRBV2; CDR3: CASLKGGSEAGNTIYF